This T cell receptor (beta chain) was documented in a study of CD8 T cells in Susac syndrome. It was with random hexamers that about 0.45 to 1 ug RNA was reverse transcribed. Amplification of TCR beta CDR3 used immunoSEQ multiplex PCR across 54 Vbeta and 13 Jbeta. One entry per CDR3 protein results from TCRdb running MiXCR on the immunoSEQ multiplex PCR reads. The sample has roughly 130,000 distinct CDR3 sequences; 94% are singletons. The CDR3 loop spans 15 amino acids. The V and J ends lost 8 bases and 1 base, in that order; junction bases with no gene match: 5. From germline, CDR1 is MNHEY and CDR2 SVGAGI. Blood CD8+ and CD4+ T cells underwent high-throughput TCR beta sequencing.

The source is a human donor with multiple sclerosis. This rearrangement joins TRBV6-5 to TRBJ2-6, with TRBD2 identical over 7 bases. Sequenced material: CD4+ T cells from PBMCs. The CDR3 DNA is TGTGCCAGCCATTCGGGGGGATCTGGGGCCAACGTCCTGACTTTC. Amino acids: CASHSGGSGANVLTF.